This T cell receptor (beta chain) stems from a study of T-cell reconstitution after alpha-beta-depleted transplantation in children. Germline V gene lookup returns CDR1 WSHSY and CDR2 SAAADI. Trimming removed 7 bases from V and 0 bases from J, with 4 bases in between. The CDR3 totals 13 residues. This clonotype was seen a handful of times. For TCRbeta, the library was prepared with unique molecular identifiers. MiXCR was run by TCRdb on the PCR reads, yielding one entry per CDR3 protein. The table shows approximately 70,000 distinct CDR3 sequences, with roughly 4.9% occurring only once. The sequenced sample was PBMCs, mostly from graft donor cells, obtained 180 days after TCRalphabeta/CD19-depleted stem cell transplant. This sequence was found in a boy less than two years old who had a stem cell transplant for acute myeloid leukemia, so the T cells may come from the graft donor. The chain carries TRBV10-2 and TRBJ2-6; D is undetermined. CDR3 nucleotides: TGCGCCAGCACAGTCTCTGGGGCCAACGTCCTGACTTTC. It encodes CASTVSGANVLTF.